The T cell receptor beta chain described here comes from a study of T cells after yellow fever vaccination (dated by TCRdb to about 2019). For the study in its entirety: The SMART-Seq v4 Ultra Low Input RNA kit was used to prepare libraries from fractions with low cell numbers. To follow T-cell clones before and after primary and booster YFV17D yellow fever vaccination, bulk TCR alpha and beta repertoires were sequenced over time. Two healthy male donors made up the cohort, one aged 18 to 30 years and the other aged 30 to 39 years. Bulk PBMC replicates and cell subsets were isolated from blood drawn at multiple timepoints before and after both primary and secondary immunization. Here is what the overall study found, with its caveats: Computational filtering was needed because FACS-sorted repertoires could contain abundant contaminating clonotypes from the bulk population. After the booster, most of the clones that had expanded following primary vaccination were detected again (roughly 96% of CD4 and around 87% of CD8), which suggests that memory was broadly maintained. A small fraction of clonotypes showed up in both the CD4 and CD8 compartments, probably as a result of convergent recombination. The secondary T-cell response was found to be weaker but faster than the primary response, with a peak reached on day 5 rather than on day 15. Because the study included only a couple of donors, the extent to which the findings can be generalized is limited.

The CDR3 holds 12 amino acids from the cysteine to the phenylalanine. Only the CDR3 part of the read is kept: 36 bases, read in frame from the first base. V gives up 2 bases and J gives up 10 bases, and the segment between their germline ends measures 9 bases. CDR1 and CDR2 were assigned from the germline V gene as SGHTA and FQGTGA. Synthesis of TCR cDNA relied on 5'RACE template switching, a step that introduced a universal primer site along with unique molecular identifiers. Priming of cDNA synthesis was performed from both the TCR alpha and TCR beta constant segments. Library amplification used two PCR steps, and the second PCR step added sample barcodes and sequencing adapters. Libraries were sequenced on Illumina HiSeq 2500 (2x100 bp) or NovaSeq (2x150 bp). The authors' analysis ran thus. MIGEC handled demultiplexing of reads and collapsing into UMI consensus sequences, while MiXCR performed V(D)J alignment. Vaccine-responding clonotypes were identified with edgeR using replicate PBMC samples, with FDR below 0.01 and a log2 fold change above 5 up to day 15 being required. CD4 or CD8 identity was assigned to each bulk clonotype according to whether the clonotype was present at higher abundance in the sequenced CD4 repertoire or the sequenced CD8 repertoire. TCRdb took the public reads, trimmed them with fastp at Q25, ran MiXCR for clone calling and kept in-frame beta chains. Each entry merges the rows of one CDR3 protein and shows their most common DNA and genes. The V and J calls and clone size come from TCRdb's table, not from the authors' own analysis. The sample table shows 300,000 or so distinct CDR3 sequences, and over 10% are seen once. The ten largest clones take up about 0.54% of the sample.

Reading the label with the study, this specimen's treatment or condition is: live attenuated yellow fever vaccine strain. PBMCs were isolated from peripheral blood using a standard Ficoll-Paque protocol. Dynabeads CD4 and CD8 positive selection kits were used to isolate CD4 and CD8 T-cell fractions. TriZol was used to extract RNA from bulk PBMCs, from CD4 and CD8 fractions, and from dextramer-positive and dextramer-negative fractions. Note on this clonotype: The target of this receptor is not known. Within one base of it there is no much larger clone, and no base qualities were kept.

The TCR was taken from a man aged 25-40 years who received the YFV17D yellow fever vaccine. The chain employs TRBV7-3 and TRBJ2-1; the best D guess is TRBD2, with 5 bases matching. Here the sequenced sample was CD4+ T cells sorted from PBMCs, taken 45 days after the yellow fever booster vaccination. The nucleotide sequence reads TGTGCCAGCAGCTTAGGGCGGGTGGAGCAGTTCTTC. Translated, it gives CASSLGRVEQFF.